Here is one TCR beta chain with its context. This record comes from a study of CD4+ T cells in melanoma. Germline V gene lookup returns CDR1 MNHNS and CDR2 SASEGT. V was pared by 6 bases and J by 3 bases, with 5 bases of the junction left unmatched. The CDR3 is made up of 15 amino acids. The assay was immunoSEQ multiplex PCR, and TCRdb's table has in-frame clones only and misses some. This sample carries roughly 110,000 clones, roughly 90% of them seen once, and the ten largest clones take 2.5% to 3.5%. V usage is TRBV6-1 and J usage is TRBJ2-3; TRBD2 aligns across 11 bases. The specimen was peripheral blood. This receptor was obtained from a human donor with melanoma. The CDR3 sequence: CASSRTSGRTDTQYF. The CDR3 nucleotides are TGTGCCAGCAGCCGTACTAGCGGGAGAACAGATACGCAGTATTTT.